Below, 28 T cell receptor beta chains from the same sample are listed, as sequenced in a study of glioma-infiltrating T cells after dendritic cell vaccination. The data were produced by immunoSEQ multiplex PCR, yet TCRdb's version contains in-frame clones alone and is incomplete. This table has tens of thousands of clones, around 90% appearing once. This material consisted of blood, taken before dendritic cell vaccination. The source is a human donor with glioblastoma.

The rearrangement links TRBV9 to TRBJ2-7, with a possible D match to TRBD2 (5 bases). The CDR3 spans 15 residues. Per germline, CDR1 SGDLS and CDR2 YYNGEE. With 0 bases removed from V and 0 bases from J, the gap between germline ends came to 10 bases. This CDR3 reads CASSVGPGISYEQYF. As DNA, the CDR3 is TGTGCCAGCAGCGTAGGCCCGGGGATCTCCTACGAGCAGTACTTC. Full variable domain (missing parts from reference TRBV9 and TRBJ2-7): DSGVTQTPKHLITATGQRVTLRCSPRSGDLSVYWYQQSLDQGLQFLIQYYNGEERAKGNILERFSAQQFPDLHSELNLSSLELGDSALYFCASSVGPGISYEQYFGPGTRLTVT.

V usage is TRBV11-3 and J usage is TRBJ2-1; 9 bases match TRBD2. The CDR3 totals 15 residues. CDR1 SGHNT and CDR2 YENEEA come from the germline V gene. The V and J ends lost 3 bases and 2 bases, in that order; junction bases with no gene match: 2. The CDR3 DNA reads TGTGCCAGCAGCTTGGCTAGCGGGACCTACAATGAGCAGTTCTTC. This sequence encodes CASSLASGTYNEQFF.

The chain joins TRBV5-1 to TRBJ2-1, with unresolved D. Trimming removed 0 bases at V and 5 bases at J, with 6 bases between. The CDR3 loop spans 13 amino acids. Germline CDR1 and CDR2: SGHRS and YFSETQ. DNA of the CDR3: TGCGCCAGCAGCTTGGGAAGAGACAATGAGCAGTTCTTC. Translation: CASSLGRDNEQFF.

The chain has TRBV10-1 and TRBJ2-2; D is perhaps TRBD1 (5 bases). CDR3 length: 14 residues. V shed 6 bases and J shed 1 base, with 9 bases lying between them. Germline V gives CDR1 WNHNN, CDR2 SYGVQD (reference sequence). CDR3 in amino acids: CASSREVNTGELFF. Written as DNA, the CDR3 is TGCGCCAGCAGCAGGGAAGTGAACACCGGGGAGCTGTTTTTT.

This clone was seen just once. The chain joins TRBV2 to TRBJ1-5, with D possibly matching TRBD1 (5 bases). This CDR3 contains 14 residues. Trimming took 1 base from V and 7 from J, leaving 11 bases between them. From germline, CDR1 is SNHLY and CDR2 FYNNEI. The DNA of the CDR3 is TGTGCCAGCAGTGAAGGTCAGCAGGGACAGCCCCAGCATTTT. Its translation is CASSEGQQGQPQHF.

The chain joins TRBV10-2 to TRBJ2-3; TRBD2 matches at 12 bases. Trimming at V came to 6 bases and at J to 6 bases, leaving 7 bases not matched to a gene. This CDR3 has 15 residues. CDR1 is WSHSY, CDR2 SAAADI, per germline. The CDR3 DNA reads TGCGCCAGCAGGGTCGGACTAGCGGGGAAGGATACGCAGTATTTT. Its protein is CASRVGLAGKDTQYF.

V is TRBV2 and J is TRBJ1-2; 12 bases fit TRBD1. From germline, CDR1 is SNHLY and CDR2 FYNNEI. The CDR3 runs 16 residues. V trimming: 5 bases; J trimming: 8 bases; junction bases outside the gene matches: 12. Here the CDR3 reads CASSTGQGAIRRGYTF. The CDR3 DNA reads TGTGCCAGCAGTACGGGACAGGGGGCGATAAGGAGAGGCTACACCTTC.

The V call is TRBV27, the J call TRBJ1-1; no clear D gene. The CDR3 runs to 13 residues. Trimming removed 5 bases from V and 10 bases from J, with 17 bases in between. Germline assignment: CDR1 MNHEY and CDR2 SMNVEV (reference sequence). The CDR3 loop is CASSDLTGGRAFF. DNA of the CDR3: TGTGCCAGCAGTGATCTGACCGGTGGGAGAGCTTTCTTT.

In its sample, this clone was seen once. The chain uses TRBV19 and TRBJ2-3; 9 nucleotides align to TRBD2. Trimming took 7 bases from V and 5 from J; bases not matched to a gene: 13. CDR1 and CDR2 (germline): LNHDA, SQIVND (reference sequence). This CDR3 has 16 amino acids. The CDR3 DNA follows: TGTGCCAGTACCCCCCAGGGACTAGCTTCGGGAGATACGCAGTATTTT. Residues: CASTPQGLASGDTQYF. Full variable domain (missing parts from reference TRBV19 and TRBJ2-3): DGGITQSPKYLFRKEGQNVTLSCEQNLNHDAMYWYRQDPGQGLRLIYYSQIVNDFQKGDIAEGYSVSREKKESFPLTVTSAQKNPTAFYLCASTPQGLASGDTQYFGPGTRLTVL.

This chain's CDR3 is CSTGDSSNQPQHF. The CDR3 DNA reads TGCAGCACGGGGGACAGTAGCAATCAGCCCCAGCATTTT. The chain uses TRBV29-1 and TRBJ1-5; TRBD1 matches at 7 bases. From germline, CDR1 is SQVTM and CDR2 ANQGSEA. V was clipped by 8 bases and J by 0 bases; unmatched bases: 4. This CDR3 is 13 amino acids long.

V gene TRBV19 combines with J gene TRBJ1-2; D is possibly TRBD1 (6 bases). V was cut by 5 bases and J by 13 bases, with 17 bases left in between. Germline loops: CDR1 LNHDA, CDR2 SQIVND (reference sequence). The CDR3 loop spans 12 amino acids. CDR3 loop: CASSPDSFRCTF. DNA of the CDR3: TGTGCCAGTAGTCCGGACAGTTTTCGATGCACCTTC. The full variable domain, its missing parts supplied by reference TRBV19 and TRBJ1-2, is DGGITQSPKYLFRKEGQNVTLSCEQNLNHDAMYWYRQDPGQGLRLIYYSQIVNDFQKGDIAEGYSVSREKKESFPLTVTSAQKNPTAFYLCASSPDSFRCTFGSGTRLTVV.

The chain's CDR3 is CASTDRGRADTQYF. The CDR3 DNA sequence: TGTGCCAGCACGGACAGGGGGCGCGCAGATACGCAGTATTTT. V usage is TRBV2 and J usage is TRBJ2-3; 11 bases line up with TRBD1. Germline V CDR1 and CDR2: SNHLY, FYNNEI. Germline trimming cut 7 bases from V and 4 bases from J; bases unmatched to any gene: 4. The CDR3 has 14 amino acids.

The V gene is TRBV5-1, the J gene TRBJ1-2, with a possible D match to TRBD1 (5 bases). CDR3 size: 14 residues. Trimming left V 3 bases short and J 2 bases short, with 11 bases between. From germline, CDR1 is SGHRS and CDR2 YFSETQ. CDR3 residues: CASSWGGENYGYTF. CDR3 nucleotide sequence: TGCGCCAGCAGCTGGGGGGGGGAAAACTATGGCTACACCTTC.

The V call is TRBV5-1, the J call TRBJ2-7; D remains unclear. V lost 3 bases and J 7 bases, leaving 8 bases between the germline ends. CDR3 size: 11 residues. Germline lookup yields CDR1 SGHRS and CDR2 YFSETQ. The CDR3 spells CASSSSREQYF. CDR3 nucleotide sequence: TGCGCCAGCAGCTCGTCACGGGAGCAGTACTTC.

The chain recombines TRBV15 with TRBJ1-4, with TRBD1 matching 8 bases. Germline V gene lookup returns CDR1 LNHNV and CDR2 YYDKDF (reference sequence). This CDR3 contains 16 residues. The J segment lost 8 bases and the V segment lost 0 bases, leaving 8 bases of the junction unmatched. CDR3 region: CATSRDSDRGGEKLFF. For the CDR3, the DNA is TGTGCCACCAGCAGAGACAGCGACAGGGGAGGGGAAAAACTGTTTTTT.

V gene TRBV12-5 combines with J gene TRBJ1-5; 7 bases line up with TRBD1. The CDR3 is 13 amino acids. CDR1 and CDR2 from the germline V gene are LGHNT and FRNRAP. Trimming cost V 7 bases and J 7 bases; bases outside gene matches: 7. The CDR3 region is CASVSGGRQPQHF. The CDR3 bases are TGTGCTAGTGTCTCAGGGGGGCGGCAGCCCCAGCATTTT.

V and J are TRBV5-1 and TRBJ2-3; 9 nucleotides match TRBD1. CDR1 and CDR2 from the germline V gene are SGHRS and YFSETQ. The V segment lost 4 bases and the J segment 5 bases; nucleotides outside the gene matches: 5. This CDR3 is 14 amino acids long. CDR3 region: CASSIEDRGDTQYF. The DNA for the CDR3 is TGCGCCAGCAGCATTGAGGACAGGGGAGATACGCAGTATTTT.

V and J are TRBV5-8 and TRBJ2-7; 7 bases fit TRBD2. The CDR3 is made up of 15 amino acids. V was clipped by 0 bases and J by 7 bases; unmatched bases: 10. Germline-derived CDR1 and CDR2 are SGHTS and YDEGEE. CDR3 in amino acids: CASSLGTTGGWEQYF. CDR3 coding DNA: TGTGCCAGCAGCTTGGGGACAACGGGGGGTTGGGAGCAGTACTTC.

This clone was seen a few times. The chain's CDR3 is CASSPHLLGNEQFF. Here the CDR3 DNA reads TGTGCCAGCAGCCCTCACCTACTAGGGAATGAGCAGTTCTTC. The gene calls are TRBV5-5 and TRBJ2-1, with a tentative D call TRBD2 (5 bases). V was cut by 4 bases and J by 7 bases, with 15 bases left in between. The germline V gene encodes CDR1 SGHKS and CDR2 YYEKEE (reference sequence). The CDR3 contains 14 residues. Filled out from reference TRBV5-5 and TRBJ2-1, the complete variable domain reads DAGVTQSPTHLIKTRGQQVTLRCSPISGHKSVSWYQQVLGQGPQFIFQYYEKEERGRGNFPDRFSARQFPNYSSELNVNALLLGDSALYLCASSPHLLGNEQFFGPGTRLTVL.

As for this clone: This specimen includes other DNA sequences encoding the same CDR3. CDR3 sequence reads: CASSVGQTNEKLFF. The CDR3 nucleotides read TGTGCCAGCAGCGTAGGGCAGACTAATGAAAAACTGTTTTTT. This rearrangement joins TRBV9 to TRBJ1-4; D gene ambiguous. The CDR3 runs to 14 residues. The germline CDR1 and CDR2 sequences are SGDLS and YYNGEE. Trimming pared 0 bases from V and 2 bases from J, leaving 5 bases between.

This chain links TRBV21-1 with TRBJ1-2. TRBV21-1 is given as a pseudogene. The CDR3 has 13 amino acids. CDR3 amino acids: CASSRGQIRGYTF. CDR3 bases: TGTGCCAGCAGCAGAGGCCAAATCCGTGGCTACACCTTC.

The chain recombines TRBV5-6 with TRBJ2-3; TRBD2 agrees at 15 bases. The CDR3 runs 16 residues. Trimming removed 4 bases from V and 5 bases from J; junction bases left unmatched: 5. CDR1 SGHDT and CDR2 YYEEEE come from the germline V gene. CDR3 coding DNA: TGTGCCAGCAGCCTGAGGACTAGCGGGAGGGGAGATACGCAGTATTTT. Amino acid sequence: CASSLRTSGRGDTQYF.

CDR3 loop: CASSVGSRNTEAFF. CDR3 in DNA: TGTGCCAGCAGTGTGGGCAGCCGGAACACTGAAGCTTTCTTT. The rearrangement uses TRBV6-1 and TRBJ1-1, with D uncertain. Germline CDR1 MNHNS, CDR2 SASEGT. V dropped 4 bases and J dropped 1 base, with 10 bases sitting between them. This CDR3 spans 14 amino acids.

The rearrangement links TRBV6-1 to TRBJ1-5; D gene ambiguous. The length of the CDR3 is 12 residues. Germline loops: CDR1 MNHNS, CDR2 SASEGT. V lost 3 bases, J lost 7 bases, and 7 bases lay in between. Written as DNA, the CDR3 is TGTGCCAGCAGTGACGGGGTACAGCCCCAGCATTTT. Its translation is CASSDGVQPQHF.

The V and J genes are TRBV6-1 and TRBJ2-7; 8 nucleotides agree with TRBD1. The germline V gene has CDR1 MNHNS and CDR2 SASEGT. The V segment lost 8 bases and the J segment 3 bases; nucleotides outside the gene matches: 9. This CDR3 contains 14 residues. CDR3 sequence reads: CASWGDRIFYEQYF. The DNA of the CDR3 is TGTGCCAGCTGGGGGGACAGGATATTCTACGAGCAGTACTTC.

The chain couples TRBV6-1 to TRBJ2-7; 10 bases match TRBD1. The V gene's germline CDR1 is MNHNS and CDR2 SASEGT. After removal of 4 bases from V and 3 bases from J, the junction contained 9 bases not matched to a gene. CDR3 length: 16 residues. The CDR3, as DNA: TGTGCCAGCAGTGGACAGGGGGCGGTACGAAACTACGAGCAGTACTTC. Amino acid sequence: CASSGQGAVRNYEQYF.

The J gene is TRBJ2-7, the V gene TRBV5-1; 7 nucleotides align to TRBD1. Germline V gene lookup returns CDR1 SGHRS and CDR2 YFSETQ. This CDR3 comprises 13 residues. V lost 2 bases to trimming and J lost 3 bases; unmatched junction nucleotides: 2. The CDR3 spells CASSFDRVYEQYF. CDR3 nucleotide sequence: TGCGCCAGCAGCTTTGACAGGGTCTACGAGCAGTACTTC.

The rearrangement links TRBV6-5 to TRBJ2-1; TRBD2 aligns across 7 bases. V lost 2 bases and J lost 7; bases outside the gene matches: 5. The germline V gene has CDR1 MNHEY and CDR2 SVGAGI. The length of the CDR3 is 14 residues. In DNA, the CDR3 is TGTGCCAGCAGTTACGAGAGCGGGGTGAATGAGCAGTTCTTC. It codes for CASSYESGVNEQFF.